The next 20 T cell receptor beta chains were all read from a single sample in a study of monozygotic twins with inflammatory bowel disease. TCRdb reprocessed the 5' RACE reads, with one entry per CDR3 protein and no DNA. The listing contains 200,000 to 250,000 distinct CDR3 sequences. The sample consisted of blood. Source of these receptors: a human donor with ulcerative colitis or Crohn's disease, or a healthy co-twin of an affected twin (not recorded which).

The genes are TRBV25-1 and TRBJ1-6; lacking DNA, the TRBD1 call made by TCRdb goes unchecked. Germline CDR1 is MGHDK and CDR2 is SYGVNS. CDR3 length: 16 residues. CDR3 loop: CASSDPRTGDNSPLHF.

The chain uses TRBV7-9 and TRBJ2-3; TCRdb's D call of TRBD1 is untestable without DNA. Germline V gives CDR1 SEHNR, CDR2 FQNEAQ (reference sequence). The CDR3 runs 15 residues. CDR3 residues: CASSLGGALADTQYF.

The V gene is TRBV5-1, the J gene TRBJ1-2. The length of the CDR3 is 14 residues. CDR1 and CDR2 (germline): SGHRS, YFSETQ. The CDR3 is CASSSAVPNYGYTF.

The chain uses TRBV5-6 and TRBJ1-6; there is no DNA to check the TCRdb D call of TRBD1. Germline V gene lookup returns CDR1 SGHDT and CDR2 YYEEEE. There are 14 residues in the CDR3. This CDR3 is CASSPDRVSSPLHF.

The chain carries TRBV12-3 or TRBV12-4 and TRBJ1-3; TCRdb gives TRBD1 as the D gene, but with no DNA this cannot be confirmed. CDR3 size: 16 residues. The CDR3 loop reads CASSLGRGISGNTIYF.

The chain joins TRBV2 to TRBJ2-4; the D gene TCRdb calls, TRBD2, cannot be checked with no DNA. The length of the CDR3 is 16 residues. Germline V gives CDR1 SNHLY, CDR2 FYNNEI. CDR3 sequence: CASSPFGGAAKNIQYF.

The chain combines TRBV20-1 with TRBJ1-1; TCRdb's assignment of TRBD1 cannot be checked, as there is no DNA. Germline-derived CDR1 and CDR2 are DFQATT and SNEGSKA (reference sequence). The CDR3 is 13 amino acids. This chain's CDR3 is CSADTGGGAGAFF.

V is TRBV10-3 and J is TRBJ1-2; the TRBD1 assignment by TCRdb is unverifiable without DNA. CDR1 is ENHRY, CDR2 SYGVKD, per germline. CDR3 length: 14 residues. The CDR3: CAITPTGANYGYTF.

The J gene is TRBJ2-7, the V gene TRBV20-1; the D gene TCRdb calls, TRBD2, cannot be checked with no DNA. CDR1 is DFQATT and CDR2 is SNEGSKA in the germline V gene (reference sequence). The CDR3 sequence is 14 residues long. Here the CDR3 reads CSADKGLAAYEQYF.

V usage is TRBV15 and J usage is TRBJ2-7. CDR3 size: 13 residues. Germline V gives CDR1 LNHNV, CDR2 YYDKDF (reference sequence). CDR3 protein: CATSRESYYEQYF.

The genes are TRBV14 and TRBJ1-1; TCRdb proposes TRBD1, but this gene call is untestable without DNA. This CDR3 region has 13 residues. The germline gives CDR1 SGHDN, CDR2 FVKESK. The CDR3 sequence is CASKGQLNTEAFF.

The V gene is TRBV29-1, the J gene TRBJ1-2; checking the TCRdb D call of TRBD1 is not possible without DNA. Germline loops: CDR1 SQVTM, CDR2 ANQGSEA. The CDR3 runs 13 residues. CDR3 in amino acids: CSVSWDTLGGYTF.

The genes are TRBV6-1 and TRBJ2-4; no DNA is available, so the TRBD1 call from TCRdb remains unchecked. There are 14 residues in the CDR3. Germline lookup yields CDR1 MNHNS and CDR2 SASEGT. This chain's CDR3 is CASRTQGIRNIQYF.

The chain employs TRBV29-1 and TRBJ2-7; no DNA is available, so the TRBD1 call from TCRdb remains unchecked. Germline V gives CDR1 SQVTM, CDR2 ANQGSEA. The CDR3 contains 13 residues. CDR3 region: CSVEGQGLYEQYF.

The genes are TRBV20-1 and TRBJ2-3; the D call of TRBD2 rests on TCRdb alone, since no DNA is present to check it. CDR3 length equals 16 residues. In germline, CDR1 is DFQATT, CDR2 SNEGSKA (reference sequence). The CDR3 spells CSAYSGTSGGPDTQYF.

Here the CDR3 reads CAISVSPGSPRGEQYF. V gene TRBV10-3 combines with J gene TRBJ2-7; the TCRdb D gene call, TRBD1, has no DNA to confirm it. The CDR3 length is 16 residues. Germline lookup yields CDR1 ENHRY and CDR2 SYGVKD.

V gene TRBV5-1 combines with J gene TRBJ2-3; TCRdb returns TRBD1, unconfirmable since there is no DNA. This CDR3 has 14 amino acids. The germline gives CDR1 SGHRS, CDR2 YFSETQ. The CDR3 sequence: CASSFQGSTDTQYF.

V gene TRBV6-1 combines with J gene TRBJ2-7; the TCRdb D gene call, TRBD1, has no DNA to confirm it. Germline CDR1 MNHNS, CDR2 SASEGT. This CDR3 is 16 amino acids long. The CDR3 sequence: CASSGQGVPSSYEQYF.

The chain employs TRBV5-1 and TRBJ2-1; lacking DNA, the TRBD1 call made by TCRdb goes unchecked. The CDR3 is 14 residues long. Germline V gene sequence: CDR1 SGHRS, CDR2 YFSETQ. The chain's CDR3 is CASSLREWGNEQFF.

The V gene is TRBV6-1, the J gene TRBJ2-1. CDR3 length: 11 residues. Germline-derived CDR1 and CDR2 are MNHNS and SASEGT. CDR3 amino acids: CASRRLNEQFF.